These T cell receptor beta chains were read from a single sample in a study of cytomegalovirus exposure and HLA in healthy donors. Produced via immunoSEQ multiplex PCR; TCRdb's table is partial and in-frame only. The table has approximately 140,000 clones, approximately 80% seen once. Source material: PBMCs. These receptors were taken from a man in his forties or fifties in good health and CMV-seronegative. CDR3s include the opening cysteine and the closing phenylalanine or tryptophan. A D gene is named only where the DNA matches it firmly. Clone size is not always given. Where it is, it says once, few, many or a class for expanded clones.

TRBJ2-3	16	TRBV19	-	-	CASSPRGSRYTDTQYF	TGTGCCAGTAGTCCGCGGGGTAGCCGTTATACAGATACGCAGTATTTT
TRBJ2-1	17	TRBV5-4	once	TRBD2	CASSLDLAGGSYNEQFF	TGTGCCAGCAGCTTGGACCTAGCGGGGGGTTCCTACAATGAGCAGTTCTTC
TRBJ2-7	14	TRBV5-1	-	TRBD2	CASSYVSGRSEQYF	TGCGCCAGCAGCTATGTTAGCGGGAGAAGTGAGCAGTACTTC
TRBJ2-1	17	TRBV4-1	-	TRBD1	CASSQDKSGTGGLEQFF	TGCGCCAGCAGCCAAGATAAGAGCGGGACAGGGGGCCTTGAGCAGTTCTTC
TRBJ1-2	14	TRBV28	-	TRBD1	CASSFGGQRLGYTF	TGTGCCAGCAGTTTTGGGGGACAGCGGCTAGGCTACACCTTC
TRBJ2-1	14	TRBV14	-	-	CASSLTLGLNEQFF	TGTGCCAGCTCCCTGACCCTGGGGCTCAATGAGCAGTTCTTC
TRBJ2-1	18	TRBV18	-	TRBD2	CASSPPGTSGGTYNEQFF	TGTGCCAGCTCACCACCCGGGACTAGCGGGGGGACCTACAATGAGCAGTTCTTC
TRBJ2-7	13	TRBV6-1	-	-	CASSVDSTYEQYF	TGTGCCAGCAGTGTTGACAGTACCTACGAGCAGTACTTC
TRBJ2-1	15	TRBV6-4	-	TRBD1	CASSDEGATYNEQFF	TGTGCCAGCAGTGATGAGGGGGCAACCTACAATGAGCAGTTCTTC
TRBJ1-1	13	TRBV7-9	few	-	CASSLGQNTEAFF	TGTGCCAGCAGCTTAGGGCAAAACACTGAAGCTTTCTTT
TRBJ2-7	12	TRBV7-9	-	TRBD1	CSSSRQGREQYF	TGTTCCAGCAGCAGACAGGGGAGGGAGCAGTACTTC
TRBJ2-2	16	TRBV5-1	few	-	CASSLRIDLATGELFF	TGCGCCAGCAGCTTGCGTATCGACCTAGCGACCGGGGAGCTGTTTTTT
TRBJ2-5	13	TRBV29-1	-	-	CSADGLHQETQYF	TGCAGCGCCGATGGACTGCACCAAGAGACCCAGTACTTC
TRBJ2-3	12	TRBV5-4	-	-	CASSPSPDTQYF	TGTGCCAGCAGCCCGAGCCCAGATACGCAGTATTTT
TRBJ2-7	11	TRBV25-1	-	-	CASTQGSEQYF	TGTGCCAGCACCCAAGGGAGCGAGCAGTACTTC
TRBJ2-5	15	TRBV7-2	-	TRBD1	CASSLFRDSKETQYF	TGTGCCAGCAGTCTTTTCCGGGACAGCAAAGAGACCCAGTACTTC
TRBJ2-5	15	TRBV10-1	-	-	CASSLNTVAQETQYF	TGCGCCAGCAGTCTCAACACAGTGGCGCAAGAGACCCAGTACTTC
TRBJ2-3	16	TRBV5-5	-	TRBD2	CASSYGTSGSPGTQYF	TGTGCCAGCAGCTACGGGACTAGCGGGAGCCCCGGTACGCAGTATTTT
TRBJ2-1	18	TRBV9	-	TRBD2	CASSVGPLTSGLYNEQFF	TGTGCCAGCAGCGTAGGGCCCCTGACTAGCGGGCTTTACAATGAGCAGTTCTTC
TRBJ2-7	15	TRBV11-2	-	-	CASSFNGGRVDEQYF	TGTGCCAGCAGCTTTAACGGGGGAAGGGTTGACGAGCAGTACTTC
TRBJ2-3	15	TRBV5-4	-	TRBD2	CASSVPSGSTDTQYF	TGTGCCAGCAGCGTCCCTAGCGGCAGCACAGATACGCAGTATTTT
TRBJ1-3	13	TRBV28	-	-	CASSPGYGNTIYF	TGTGCCAGCAGCCCAGGGTACGGAAACACCATATATTTT
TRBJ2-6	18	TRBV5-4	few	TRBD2	CASSSLGTSGSGANVLTF	TGTGCCAGCAGCTCCCTCGGGACTAGCGGCTCTGGGGCCAACGTCCTGACTTTC
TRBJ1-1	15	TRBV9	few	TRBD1	CASSPRQGGGTEAFF	TGTGCCAGCAGCCCGCGACAGGGGGGAGGCACTGAAGCTTTCTTT
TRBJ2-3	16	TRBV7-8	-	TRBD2	CASSPGLAGWADTQYF	TGTGCCAGCAGCCCGGGACTAGCGGGATGGGCAGATACGCAGTATTTT
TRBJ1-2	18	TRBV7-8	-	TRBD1	CASSPRVSHQGANYGYTF	TGTGCCAGCAGCCCCAGGGTGTCCCACCAGGGGGCTAACTATGGCTACACCTTC
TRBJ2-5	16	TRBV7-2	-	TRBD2	CASSLIAGLATETQYF	TGTGCCAGCAGCTTAATTGCGGGACTAGCGACCGAGACCCAGTACTTC
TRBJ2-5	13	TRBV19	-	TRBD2	CATRLAGQETQYF	TGTGCCACCAGACTAGCGGGGCAAGAGACCCAGTACTTC
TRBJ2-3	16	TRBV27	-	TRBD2	CASSSLAGPSTDTQYF	TGTGCCAGCAGTTCACTAGCGGGGCCTAGCACAGATACGCAGTATTTT
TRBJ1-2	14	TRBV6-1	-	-	CASRESQGNYGYTF	TGTGCCAGCAGGGAAAGCCAGGGTAACTATGGCTACACCTTC
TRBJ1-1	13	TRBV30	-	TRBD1	CARTTGLNTEAFF	TGTGCCCGGACGACAGGGTTGAACACTGAAGCTTTCTTT
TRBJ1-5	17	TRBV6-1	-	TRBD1	CASSAGTGGTGNQPQHF	TGTGCCAGCAGTGCCGGGACAGGGGGCACGGGCAATCAGCCCCAGCATTTT
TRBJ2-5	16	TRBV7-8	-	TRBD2	CASSLVVAGGGETQYF	TGTGCCAGCAGCTTAGTCGTAGCGGGAGGGGGAGAGACCCAGTACTTC
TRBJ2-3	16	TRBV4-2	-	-	CASSQPSRGKTDTQYF	TGTGCCAGCAGCCAACCCTCCAGGGGAAAGACAGATACGCAGTATTTT
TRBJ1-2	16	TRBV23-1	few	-	CASSQSSDKSPYGYTF	TGCGCCAGCAGTCAATCCTCGGACAAATCCCCTTATGGCTACACCTTC
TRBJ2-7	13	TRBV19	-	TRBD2	CASSAGLNYEQYF	TGTGCCAGTAGTGCGGGACTAAACTACGAGCAGTACTTC
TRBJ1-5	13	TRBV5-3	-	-	CAGAAGANQPQHF	TGTGCCGGAGCGGCAGGCGCTAATCAGCCCCAGCATTTT
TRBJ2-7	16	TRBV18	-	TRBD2	CASSPLGTSGSYEQYF	TGTGCCAGCTCACCACTAGGGACTAGCGGCTCCTACGAGCAGTACTTC
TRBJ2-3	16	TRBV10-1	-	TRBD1	CASSESTGGSTDTQYF	TGCGCCAGCAGTGAGTCGACAGGGGGTAGCACAGATACGCAGTATTTT
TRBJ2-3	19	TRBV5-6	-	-	CASRLLKVSRRGGTDTQYF	TGTGCCAGCAGACTTCTAAAAGTTTCACGACGGGGTGGCACAGATACGCAGTATTTT
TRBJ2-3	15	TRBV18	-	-	CASSPGLTFTDTQYF	TGTGCCAGCTCACCGGGCCTTACCTTCACAGATACGCAGTATTTT
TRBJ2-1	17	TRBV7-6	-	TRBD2	CASSLGRARTSDNEQFF	TGTGCCAGCAGCTTAGGGAGGGCGCGGACTAGCGACAATGAGCAGTTCTTC
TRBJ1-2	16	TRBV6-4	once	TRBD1	CASSRHQGASNYGYTF	TGTGCCAGCAGTCGCCACCAGGGGGCTAGCAACTATGGCTACACCTTC
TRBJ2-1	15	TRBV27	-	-	CASSPQDSSYNEQFF	TGTGCCAGCAGTCCACAGGATAGCTCCTACAATGAGCAGTTCTTC
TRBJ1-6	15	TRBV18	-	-	CASSWDIARRSPLHF	TGTGCCAGCTCGTGGGACATTGCCCGTCGGTCACCCCTCCACTTT
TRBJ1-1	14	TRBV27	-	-	CASSLTTGPTEAFF	TGTGCCAGCAGTCTGACTACCGGACCCACTGAAGCTTTCTTT
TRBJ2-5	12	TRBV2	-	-	CASSVGGETQYF	TGTGCCAGCAGTGTTGGAGGAGAGACCCAGTACTTC
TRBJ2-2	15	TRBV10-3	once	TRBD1	CAITPDRGNTGELFF	TGTGCCATCACCCCTGACAGGGGGAACACCGGGGAGCTGTTTTTT
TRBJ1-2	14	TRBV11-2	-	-	CASSLQGWGYGYTF	TGTGCCAGCAGCTTGCAGGGCTGGGGCTATGGCTACACCTTC
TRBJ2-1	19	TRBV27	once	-	CASSPDYPGTRSSYNEQFF	TGTGCCAGCAGCCCCGACTATCCCGGGACTCGCAGCTCCTACAATGAGCAGTTCTTC
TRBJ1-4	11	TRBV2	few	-	CATTLREKLFF	TGTGCCACTACGCTGAGGGAAAAACTGTTTTTT